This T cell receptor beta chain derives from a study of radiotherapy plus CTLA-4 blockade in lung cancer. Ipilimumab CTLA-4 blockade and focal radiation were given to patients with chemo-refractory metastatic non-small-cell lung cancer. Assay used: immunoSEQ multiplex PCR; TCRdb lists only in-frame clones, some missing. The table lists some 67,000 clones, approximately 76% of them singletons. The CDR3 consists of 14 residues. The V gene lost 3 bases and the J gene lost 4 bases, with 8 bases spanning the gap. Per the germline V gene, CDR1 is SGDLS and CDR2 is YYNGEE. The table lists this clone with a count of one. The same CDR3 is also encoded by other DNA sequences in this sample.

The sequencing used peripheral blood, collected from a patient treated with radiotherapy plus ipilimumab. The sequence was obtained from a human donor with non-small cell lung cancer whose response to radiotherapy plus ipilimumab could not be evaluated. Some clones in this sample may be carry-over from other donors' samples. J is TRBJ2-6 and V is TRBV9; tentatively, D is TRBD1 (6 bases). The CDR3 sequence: CASSDRAGANVLTF. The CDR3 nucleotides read TGTGCCAGCAGCGACAGGGCCGGGGCCAACGTCCTGACTTTC.